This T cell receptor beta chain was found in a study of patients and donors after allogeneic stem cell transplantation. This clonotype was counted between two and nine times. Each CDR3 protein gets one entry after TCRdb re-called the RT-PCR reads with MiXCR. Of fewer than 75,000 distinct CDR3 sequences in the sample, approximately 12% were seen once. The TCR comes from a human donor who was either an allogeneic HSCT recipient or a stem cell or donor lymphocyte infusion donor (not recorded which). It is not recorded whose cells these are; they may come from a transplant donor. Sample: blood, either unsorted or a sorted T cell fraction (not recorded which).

The CDR3 region has the DNA TGTGCCAGCAGTCCGGGACTAGCTGTTCCGTACGAGCAGTACTTC. Translated, it gives CASSPGLAVPYEQYF. V usage is TRBV28 and J usage is TRBJ2-7; 9 bases match TRBD2. Losses at the gene ends were 5 bases for V and 4 bases for J; bases not matched to a gene: 9. Germline loops: CDR1 MDHEN, CDR2 SYDVKM. This CDR3 region has 15 residues.